The sequence of this TCR beta chain was determined in a study of blood T cells in healthy people across ages. The study drew donors from healthy Caucasian individuals in Russia aged about 6 to 90. Comment on this clonotype: Its antigen is still unknown. One end of the junction fails to match germline, which may point to a read error.

Study-wide points: Diversity figures based on one million T cells were deemed too low. A greater number of naive CD4+ cells and higher diversity distinguished long-lived donors from aged donors.

Germline loops: CDR1 SGHAT, CDR2 FQNNGV. The CDR3 runs to 14 residues. Sample-barcoded 5' priming and a J-beta primer mix drove a second PCR of roughly 6 to 12 cycles. TCRdb recomputed calls from the 5' RACE reads with MiXCR, one row per CDR3 protein. The table has around 1,700,000 distinct CDR3 sequences, roughly 27% seen once. The clonotype originates from a woman aged 25 to 45 in good health. The gene calls are TRBV11-2 and TRBJ2-7, with D unclear. The J call may be incorrect, as the DNA end agrees better with TRBJ2-5. Input material: blood. The CDR3 nucleotides read TGTGCCAGCAGAAATCGGGCGGTCCAAGGGACCCAGTACTTC. Encoded protein: CASRNRAVQGTQYF.